The sequence of this TCR beta chain was determined in a study of T cells in Graves' hyperthyroidism and ophthalmopathy. Overall study results and limits: Clonotypes that were expanded in thyroid above 0.001 mostly appeared in blood too.

In this sample, this clonotype turned up a few times. What it binds is not known. There were TCR beta CDR3 regions amplified from RNA transcripts. The HTBI set primed first-round TCR CDR3 RT-PCR. Using its own MiXCR run on the multiplex PCR reads, TCRdb lists one record per CDR3 protein. The sample includes fewer than 350,000 distinct CDR3 sequences, around 15% of them seen just once. Sequenced input: blood. This receptor was obtained from a woman between 50 and 59 years old with Graves' hyperthyroidism that later progressed to Graves' ophthalmopathy.

The CDR3 DNA follows: TGTGCCAGCAGCCCCCGGGTGGGACTAGCGGGACCCCCTGGGACCAAAAACATTCAGTACTTC. Protein: CASSPRVGLAGPPGTKNIQYF. The rearrangement uses TRBV3-1 and TRBJ2-4; TRBD2 agrees at 13 bases. Germline V gives CDR1 LGHDT, CDR2 YNNKEL (reference sequence). The CDR3 totals 21 residues. J lost 2 bases, V lost 4 bases, and 17 bases had no gene match.